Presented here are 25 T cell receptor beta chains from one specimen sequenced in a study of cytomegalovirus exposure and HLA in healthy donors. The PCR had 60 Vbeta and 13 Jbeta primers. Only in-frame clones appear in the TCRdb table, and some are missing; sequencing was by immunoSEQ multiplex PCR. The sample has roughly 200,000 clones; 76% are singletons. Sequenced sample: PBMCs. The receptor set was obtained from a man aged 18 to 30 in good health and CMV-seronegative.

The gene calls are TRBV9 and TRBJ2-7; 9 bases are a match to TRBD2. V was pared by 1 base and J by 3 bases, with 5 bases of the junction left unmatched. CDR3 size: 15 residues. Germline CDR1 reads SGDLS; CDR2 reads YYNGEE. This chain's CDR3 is CASSVLAGDHYEQYF. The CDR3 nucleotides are TGTGCCAGCAGCGTATTAGCGGGAGACCACTACGAGCAGTACTTC.

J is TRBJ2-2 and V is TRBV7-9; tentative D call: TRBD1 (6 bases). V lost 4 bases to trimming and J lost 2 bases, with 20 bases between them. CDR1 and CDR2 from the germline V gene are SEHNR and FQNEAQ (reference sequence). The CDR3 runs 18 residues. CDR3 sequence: CASSSPRGGPQNTGELFF. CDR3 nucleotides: TGTGCCAGCAGCTCGCCCCGAGGGGGACCACAAAACACCGGGGAGCTGTTTTTT.

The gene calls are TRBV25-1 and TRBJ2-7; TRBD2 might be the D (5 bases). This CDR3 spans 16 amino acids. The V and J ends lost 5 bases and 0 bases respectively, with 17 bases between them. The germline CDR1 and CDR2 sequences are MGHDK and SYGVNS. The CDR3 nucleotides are TGTGCCAGCAGTCTTCCTAGCTCCCCCAACTCCTACGAGCAGTACTTC. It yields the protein CASSLPSSPNSYEQYF.

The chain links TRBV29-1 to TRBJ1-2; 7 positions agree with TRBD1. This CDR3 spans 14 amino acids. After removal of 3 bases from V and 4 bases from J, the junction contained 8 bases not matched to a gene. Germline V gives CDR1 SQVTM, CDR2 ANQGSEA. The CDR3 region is CSVERTGRIYGYTF. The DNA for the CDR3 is TGCAGCGTTGAGAGGACAGGCCGAATCTATGGCTACACCTTC.

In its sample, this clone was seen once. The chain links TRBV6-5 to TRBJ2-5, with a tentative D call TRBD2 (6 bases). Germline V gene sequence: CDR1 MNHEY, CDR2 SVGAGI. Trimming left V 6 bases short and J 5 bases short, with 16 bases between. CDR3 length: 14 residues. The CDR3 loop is CASRRDPGLETQYF. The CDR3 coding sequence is TGTGCCAGCAGGCGGGACCCAGGATTGGAGACCCAGTACTTC.

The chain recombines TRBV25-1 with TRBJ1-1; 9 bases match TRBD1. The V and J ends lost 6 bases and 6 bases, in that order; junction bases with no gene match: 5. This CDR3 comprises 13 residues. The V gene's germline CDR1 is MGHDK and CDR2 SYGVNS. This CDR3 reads CASSPRDRAEAFF. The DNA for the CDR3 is TGTGCCAGCAGCCCCCGGGACAGGGCTGAAGCTTTCTTT.

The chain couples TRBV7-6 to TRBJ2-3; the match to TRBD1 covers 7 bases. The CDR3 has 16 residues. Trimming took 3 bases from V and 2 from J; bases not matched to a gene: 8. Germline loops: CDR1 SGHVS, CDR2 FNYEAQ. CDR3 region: CASSFTGDGNTDTQYF. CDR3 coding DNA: TGTGCCAGCAGCTTCACAGGGGACGGGAACACAGATACGCAGTATTTT.

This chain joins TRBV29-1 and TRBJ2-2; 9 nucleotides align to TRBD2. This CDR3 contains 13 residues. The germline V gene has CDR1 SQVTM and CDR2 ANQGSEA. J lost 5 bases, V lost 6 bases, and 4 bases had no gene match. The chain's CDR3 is CSVRLAVTGELFF. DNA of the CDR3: TGCAGCGTGCGACTAGCGGTTACCGGGGAGCTGTTTTTT.

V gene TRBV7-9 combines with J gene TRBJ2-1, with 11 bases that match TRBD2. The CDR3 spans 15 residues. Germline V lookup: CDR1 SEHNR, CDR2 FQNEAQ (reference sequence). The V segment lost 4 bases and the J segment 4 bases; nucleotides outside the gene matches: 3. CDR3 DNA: TGTGCCAGCAGCTCTAGCGGGAGGATGTACAATGAGCAGTTCTTC. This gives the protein CASSSSGRMYNEQFF.

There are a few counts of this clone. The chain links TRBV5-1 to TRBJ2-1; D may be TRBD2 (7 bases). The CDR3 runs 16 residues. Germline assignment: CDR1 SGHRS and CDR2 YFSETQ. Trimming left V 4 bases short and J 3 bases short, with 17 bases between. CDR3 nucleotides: TGCGCCAGCAGCGTGAATCAGGGAGGGGGCTACAATGAGCAGTTCTTC. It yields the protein CASSVNQGGGYNEQFF.

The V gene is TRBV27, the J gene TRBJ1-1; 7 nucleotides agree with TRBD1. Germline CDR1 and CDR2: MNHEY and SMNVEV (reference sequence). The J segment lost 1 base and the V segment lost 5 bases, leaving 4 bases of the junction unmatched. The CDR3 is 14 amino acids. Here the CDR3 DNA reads TGTGCCAGCAGTAAACGGACAGGGAACACTGAAGCTTTCTTT. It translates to CASSKRTGNTEAFF.

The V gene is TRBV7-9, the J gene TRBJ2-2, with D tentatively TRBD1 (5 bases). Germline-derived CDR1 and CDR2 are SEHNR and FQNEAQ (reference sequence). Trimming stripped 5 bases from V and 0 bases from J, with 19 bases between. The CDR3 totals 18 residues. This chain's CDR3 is CASSRRFYTGTNTGELFF. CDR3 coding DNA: TGTGCCAGCAGCCGCCGGTTTTATACAGGAACGAACACCGGGGAGCTGTTTTTT.

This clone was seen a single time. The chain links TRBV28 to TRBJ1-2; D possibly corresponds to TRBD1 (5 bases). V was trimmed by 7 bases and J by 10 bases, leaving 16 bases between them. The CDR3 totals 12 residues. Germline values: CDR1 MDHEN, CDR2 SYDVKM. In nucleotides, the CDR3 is TGTGCCAGCACGGGACTGGGCAGTGACTACACCTTC. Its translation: CASTGLGSDYTF.

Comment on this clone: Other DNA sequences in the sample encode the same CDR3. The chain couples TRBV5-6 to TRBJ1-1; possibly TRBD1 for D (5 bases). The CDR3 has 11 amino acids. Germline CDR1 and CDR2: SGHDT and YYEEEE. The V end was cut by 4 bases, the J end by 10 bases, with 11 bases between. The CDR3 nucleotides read TGTGCCAGCAGCCTCGGGGGAGGAGCTTTCTTT. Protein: CASSLGGGAFF.

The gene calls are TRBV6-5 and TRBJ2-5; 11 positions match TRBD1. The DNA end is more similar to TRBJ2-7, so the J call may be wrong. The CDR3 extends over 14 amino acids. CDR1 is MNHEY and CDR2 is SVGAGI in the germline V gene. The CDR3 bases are TGTGCCAGCAGTCCGGGACAGGGGGTCTACGAGCAGTACTTC. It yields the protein CASSPGQGVYEQYF.

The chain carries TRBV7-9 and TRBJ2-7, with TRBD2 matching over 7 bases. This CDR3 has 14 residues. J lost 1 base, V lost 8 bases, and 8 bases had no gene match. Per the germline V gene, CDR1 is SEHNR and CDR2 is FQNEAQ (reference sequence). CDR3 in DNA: TGTGCCAGCGGACGGGAGGCCCAATCCTACGAGCAGTACTTC. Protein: CASGREAQSYEQYF. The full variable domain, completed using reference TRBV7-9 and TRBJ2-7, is DTGVSQNPRHKITKRGQNVTFRCDPISEHNRLYWYRQTLGQGPEFLTYFQNEAQLEKSRLLSDRFSAERPKGSFSTLEIQRTEQGDSAMYLCASGREAQSYEQYFGPGTRLTVT.

The CDR3 here is CASSRSDRAQDTQYF. In nucleotides, the CDR3 is TGTGCCAGCAGCCGATCCGACAGGGCCCAAGATACGCAGTATTTT. This chain connects TRBV11-2 to TRBJ2-3; 7 nucleotides line up with TRBD1. There are 15 residues in the CDR3. Germline V gene sequence: CDR1 SGHAT, CDR2 FQNNGV. V lost 5 bases and J lost 5; bases outside the gene matches: 10.

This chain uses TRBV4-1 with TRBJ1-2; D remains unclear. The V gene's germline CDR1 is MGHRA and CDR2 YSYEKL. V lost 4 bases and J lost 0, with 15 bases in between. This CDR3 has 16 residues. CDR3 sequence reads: CASSRRESSTNYGYTF. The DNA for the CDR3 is TGCGCCAGCAGCCGAAGAGAGTCAAGTACTAACTATGGCTACACCTTC.

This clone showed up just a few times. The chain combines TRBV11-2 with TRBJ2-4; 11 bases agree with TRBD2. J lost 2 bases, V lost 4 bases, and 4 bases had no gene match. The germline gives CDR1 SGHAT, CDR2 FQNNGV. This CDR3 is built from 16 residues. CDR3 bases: TGTGCCAGCAGCTCGACTAGCGGGGAGACCAAAAACATTCAGTACTTC. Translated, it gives CASSSTSGETKNIQYF.

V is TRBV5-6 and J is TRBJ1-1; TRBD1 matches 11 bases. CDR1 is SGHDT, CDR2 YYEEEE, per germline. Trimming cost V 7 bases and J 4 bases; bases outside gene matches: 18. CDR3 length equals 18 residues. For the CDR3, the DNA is TGTGCCAGCGGTCTTGAAGGACAGGGGGCGTTTCTTTGCACTGAAGCTTTCTTT. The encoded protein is CASGLEGQGAFLCTEAFF.

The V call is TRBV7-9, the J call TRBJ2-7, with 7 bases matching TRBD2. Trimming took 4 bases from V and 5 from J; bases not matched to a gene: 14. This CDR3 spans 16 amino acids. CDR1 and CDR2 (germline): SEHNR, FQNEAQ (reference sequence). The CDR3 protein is CASSSLGREGSDEQYF. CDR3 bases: TGTGCCAGCAGCTCCCTGGGCAGGGAGGGGTCCGACGAGCAGTACTTC.

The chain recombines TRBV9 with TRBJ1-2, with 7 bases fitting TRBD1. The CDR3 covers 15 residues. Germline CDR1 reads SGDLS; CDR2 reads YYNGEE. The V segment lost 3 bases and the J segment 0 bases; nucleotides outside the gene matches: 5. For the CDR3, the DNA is TGTGCCAGCAGCGCCGGGACAGTCCCTAACTATGGCTACACCTTC. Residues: CASSAGTVPNYGYTF.

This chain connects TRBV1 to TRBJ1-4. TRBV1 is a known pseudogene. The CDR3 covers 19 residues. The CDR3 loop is CTSSQDLPGGFVSNEKLFF. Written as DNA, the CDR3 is TGCACCAGCAGCCAAGATTTACCCGGGGGGTTCGTGTCTAATGAAAAACTGTTTTTT.

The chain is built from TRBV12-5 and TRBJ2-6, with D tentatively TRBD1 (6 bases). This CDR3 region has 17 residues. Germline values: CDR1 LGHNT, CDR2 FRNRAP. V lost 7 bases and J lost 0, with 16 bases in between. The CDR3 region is CASAPQGHSSGANVLTF. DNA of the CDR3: TGTGCTAGTGCCCCACAGGGCCATAGCTCTGGGGCCAACGTCCTGACTTTC.

The CDR3 sequence is CASSQGAGDEQFF. DNA of the CDR3: TGCGCCAGCAGCCAAGGGGCAGGGGATGAGCAGTTCTTC. The gene calls are TRBV4-1 and TRBJ2-1, with a tentative D call TRBD1 (6 bases). CDR3 size: 13 residues. Germline V gives CDR1 MGHRA, CDR2 YSYEKL. Trimming cost V 1 base and J 8 bases, with 9 bases left between them.